The 8 T cell receptor beta chains reported below all come from one sample, sequenced in a study of T cells in Graves' hyperthyroidism and ophthalmopathy. The CDR3 regions of TCR beta were amplified from RNA transcripts. During a first-round RT-PCR of the TCR CDR3, the HTBI primer set was used. TCRdb analysed the multiplex PCR reads with MiXCR anew, one entry per CDR3 protein. The table shows around 210,000 distinct CDR3 sequences, with around a sixth occurring only once. The sample taken for sequencing was blood. The receptors come from a woman between 50 and 59 years old with Graves' hyperthyroidism.

The sample holds many counts of this clonotype. V usage is TRBV6-1 and J usage is TRBJ1-3, with 7 bases matching TRBD1. Germline values: CDR1 MNHNS, CDR2 SASEGT. V lost 5 bases to trimming and J lost 0 bases; unmatched junction nucleotides: 7. The CDR3 runs 16 residues. The DNA for the CDR3 is TGTGCCAGCAGTCACAGGGGTGCTCCCTCTGGAAACACCATATATTTT. Protein product: CASSHRGAPSGNTIYF.

This sequence joins TRBV27 and TRBJ1-2; D possibly corresponds to TRBD1 (5 bases). The V gene's germline CDR1 is MNHEY and CDR2 SMNVEV (reference sequence). V lost 8 bases, J lost 4 bases, and 14 bases lay in between. CDR3 length equals 13 residues. The CDR3 bases are TGTGCCAGCTCTCCGGGACCCCCCTATGGCTACACCTTC. Translation gives CASSPGPPYGYTF.

This clonotype was recorded many times. The rearrangement uses TRBV12-3 or TRBV12-4 and TRBJ2-7; TRBD1 matches 8 bases. The CDR3 runs to 16 residues. V was clipped by 6 bases and J by 2 bases; unmatched bases: 12. The CDR3 region is CASRDRDGPQTYEQYF. CDR3 nucleotides: TGTGCCAGCAGGGACAGGGATGGACCTCAGACCTACGAGCAGTACTTC.

This clonotype came up many times. This chain joins TRBV4-1 and TRBJ1-2; 7 bases align to TRBD1. The CDR3 sequence is 15 residues long. CDR1 and CDR2 (germline): MGHRA, YSYEKL. J gave up 4 bases and V 1 base, and 6 bases lay outside the gene matches. CDR3 coding DNA: TGCGCCAGCAGCCAAGCCCGGACAGGTAGCTATGGCTACACCTTC. Its protein is CASSQARTGSYGYTF.

This chain joins TRBV12-3 or TRBV12-4 and TRBJ1-3; D unresolved. Trimming took off 1 base at V and 4 bases at J, with 8 bases between the two ends. This CDR3 spans 14 amino acids. The CDR3 DNA follows: TGTGCCAGCAGTTTAGGGGGAGAGGGAAACACCATATATTTT. It is translated as CASSLGGEGNTIYF.

This clonotype came up many times. The rearrangement uses TRBV27 and TRBJ2-5; 9 positions match TRBD1. The CDR3 consists of 15 residues. Looked up from germline, CDR1 is MNHEY and CDR2 is SMNVEV (reference sequence). With V trimmed by 3 bases and J by 1 base, 3 bases remained unmatched. CDR3 sequence: CASSFGTGSQETQYF. The CDR3 nucleotides read TGTGCCAGCAGTTTCGGGACAGGGAGCCAAGAGACCCAGTACTTC.

The chain combines TRBV19 with TRBJ2-1; 11 bases agree with TRBD1. Germline V gene lookup returns CDR1 LNHDA and CDR2 SQIVND (reference sequence). V shed 7 bases and J 7 bases; nucleotides not matched to a gene: 9. The CDR3 extends over 15 amino acids. The CDR3 loop reads CASNNGDRGWNEQFF. The CDR3 bases are TGTGCCAGTAACAACGGGGACAGGGGGTGGAATGAGCAGTTCTTC. The whole variable domain, filled in from reference TRBV19 and TRBJ2-1, reads DGGITQSPKYLFRKEGQNVTLSCEQNLNHDAMYWYRQDPGQGLRLIYYSQIVNDFQKGDIAEGYSVSREKKESFPLTVTSAQKNPTAFYLCASNNGDRGWNEQFFGPGTRLTVL.

This clonotype was found many times. The chain carries TRBV3-1 and TRBJ1-5; unclear D gene. Trimming cost V 5 bases and J 7 bases, with 15 bases left between them. The CDR3 consists of 14 residues. The germline V gene encodes CDR1 LGHDT and CDR2 YNNKEL (reference sequence). DNA of the CDR3: TGTGCCAGCAGCGAACCGGGCCCGGGGCAGCCCCAGCATTTT. This codes for CASSEPGPGQPQHF.